This T cell receptor beta chain originates from a study of Graves' ophthalmopathy and Graves' hyperthyroidism (dated by TCRdb to the late 2010s). Regarding the study in general: A patient counted as having stable hyperthyroidism if there was no progression to ophthalmopathy within 18 months of follow-up. TCR beta repertoire signatures were used to distinguish Graves' ophthalmopathy from Graves' hyperthyroidism and to predict progression to ophthalmopathy. In total, 135 blood samples were TCR-sequenced: around 42 ophthalmopathy, some 80 hyperthyroidism and roughly 17 hyperthyroidism-to-ophthalmopathy patients. To explore V-J signatures that distinguish ophthalmopathy from hyperthyroidism, a discovery set of 100 patients was enrolled, made up of under 50 with ophthalmopathy and fewer than 60 with stable hyperthyroidism. An independent validation cohort was composed of 18 hyperthyroidism patients and around 16 patients who later progressed from hyperthyroidism to ophthalmopathy. In six hyperthyroidism patients, T-cell repertoires of thyroid tissue and blood were compared. After sampling, hyperthyroidism patients received methimazole starting at 30 mg daily, and ophthalmopathy patients received high-dose intravenous methylprednisolone.

As regards this clonotype: Its recognized antigen is unknown. No base quality values were provided; no much bigger clone lies one nucleotide off.

Beyond this particular receptor, the publication reports: In validation, the model predicted ophthalmopathy progression with 70.59% sensitivity and roughly 78% specificity; eleven to twelve predicted patients were CT-confirmed with GO in a median of approximately 6.2 months. The 13-signature model separated ophthalmopathy from stable hyperthyroidism with 85% to 90% sensitivity and approximately 83% specificity in cross-validation, and 80%/75% in the test set. Most expanded thyroid clonotypes with a frequency above 0.001 also appeared in blood, which suggests that blood repertoires may reflect the immune response in the thyroid. No statistical method was used to set the sample size in advance, and the investigators knew which group each participant was assigned to.

From cysteine to phenylalanine, the CDR3 is 12 amino acids long. Here the CDR3 DNA is all that survives: 36 bases in frame from base 1. Trimming at the junction amounts to 5 bases on V and 8 bases on J, and the germline ends lie 12 bases apart. CDR1 is given as SEHNR and CDR2 as FQNEAQ, both from the germline V gene (reference sequence). Patients with hyperthyroidism were aged 18 to 65 years, had been newly diagnosed, and had a disease duration of less than 2 months. Patients with other autoimmune diseases, uncontrolled infections, pregnancy or lactation were excluded. Clinical symptoms, serum thyroxine, TRAb, thyroid ultrasound and orbital computed tomography formed the basis of the diagnosis. Total RNA was extracted using Trizol reagent, and RNA quality was checked on an Agilent 2100 Bioanalyzer. For repertoire sequencing, TCR beta CDR3 regions were amplified from RNA transcripts. A first-round RT-PCR used HTBI primers with the Qiagen OneStep RT-PCR kit, followed by a second-round multiplex PCR, size selection and purification. Libraries were sequenced paired-end with 100 bp reads on an Illumina HiSeq2000. In the paper's pipeline: SOAPnuke was used for read processing, and reads with adapters, uncalled bases, a mean Phred below 15, or no exact constant-primer or identifier match were discarded. COPE v1.2.5 was used to merge the high-quality paired reads. Clonotypes were defined as unique nucleotide sequences and were aligned to IMGT TRB V, D and J references using MiTCR v1.1. Analysis was restricted to V-J combinations with a frequency above 0.0001, which covered 98% to 99.2% of repertoires. For each V-J combination, a TCR clonal expansion and chaos score was defined as F50 clonal expansion divided by the chaos observed in the TCRdist matrix. Welch's t-statistics and random forest were used to reduce the features to about a dozen V-J combinations, which were then used as input to a naive Bayes classifier. The similarity between thyroid and blood repertoires was quantified using the Morisita-Horn index. The public sequencing data were trimmed at Q25 with fastp and processed into clonotypes with MiXCR by TCRdb, which kept only in-frame beta chains. A single entry per CDR3 protein holds the most common genes and DNA from its merged rows. The V and J calls reflect TCRdb's pipeline rather than the authors' work. Counted in this sample were roughly 1.1 million distinct CDR3 sequences; about 36% of them appeared once. Approximately 10% of the sample belongs to the ten largest clones.

This TCR came from an adult man with Graves' hyperthyroidism. The chain couples TRBV7-9 to TRBJ1-2; TRBD1 is a weak D gene call, 6 bases matching. Sequenced: peripheral blood or thyroid tissue (not recorded which). The CDR3 amino acid sequence is: CASSNGGKGYTF. The DNA sequence follows: TGTGCCAGCAGCAATGGGGGCAAAGGCTACACCTTC.